This T cell receptor (beta chain) emerged from a study of blood T cells in healthy people across ages. The ends were cut back, 9 bases at V and 0 bases at J, with 9 bases in the middle. Germline V gene sequence: CDR1 SNHLY, CDR2 FYNNEI. The length of the CDR3 is 14 residues. Next came a second PCR, run for roughly 6 to 11 cycles, which used a sample-barcoded 5' primer along with a J-beta primer mix. One entry per CDR3 protein, called by TCRdb with MiXCR from the 5' RACE reads. The sample carries 950,000 to 1,200,000 distinct CDR3 sequences, more than 30% recorded once. The receptor's source is a man aged 18 to 30 in good health. This chain joins TRBV2 and TRBJ2-6; D gene unclear. The specimen was blood. This chain's CDR3 is CARQTDSGANVLTF. The CDR3 DNA reads as TGTGCCAGACAGACTGACTCTGGGGCCAACGTCCTGACTTTC.